The 10 T cell receptor beta chains listed next were all sequenced from one sample in a study of blood T cells in healthy people across ages. Then a second PCR, running roughly 7 to 11 cycles, was carried out with a sample-barcoded 5' primer and a J-beta primer mix. MiXCR was run by TCRdb on the 5' RACE reads, yielding one entry per CDR3 protein. The table includes some 760,000 distinct CDR3 sequences, around a quarter detected once. In addition, the sample was reused for a study of T cells of mothers and their children.

Source material: blood. These receptors all come from a boy younger than 18 in good health.

This clonotype was seen more than once but under ten times. This chain joins TRBV11-2 and TRBJ2-7, with D possibly TRBD1 on 5 matching bases. Trimming took 6 bases from V and 4 from J, leaving 13 bases between them. CDR3 length: 13 residues. Germline V gives CDR1 SGHAT, CDR2 FQNNGV. Written as DNA, the CDR3 is TGTGCCAGCAGACAGGTATCCCGGTACGAGCAGTACTTC. Translating gives CASRQVSRYEQYF.

This clonotype was seen a handful of times. J is TRBJ2-7 and V is TRBV29-1; 9 nucleotides line up with TRBD2. The germline gives CDR1 SQVTM, CDR2 ANQGSEA. CDR3 length: 12 amino acids. V shed 7 bases and J 3 bases; nucleotides not matched to a gene: 4. CDR3 sequence: CSALLAGYEQYF. The CDR3 DNA reads TGCAGCGCCTTACTAGCGGGCTACGAGCAGTACTTC.

The rearrangement links TRBV6-6 to TRBJ2-5, with TRBD1 matching over 8 bases. Germline trimming cut 2 bases from V and 1 base from J; bases unmatched to any gene: 3. Per germline, CDR1 MNHNY and CDR2 SVGAGI (reference sequence). This CDR3 spans 15 amino acids. The CDR3 coding sequence is TGTGCCAGCAGTTACGGGGGGACAGGCCAAGAGACCCAGTACTTC. The encoded protein is CASSYGGTGQETQYF.

The chain joins TRBV29-1 to TRBJ1-1, with TRBD1 matching 10 bases. Germline CDR1 SQVTM, CDR2 ANQGSEA. CDR3 length: 15 residues. V shed 3 bases, J shed 5 bases, and the junction held 9 bases outside the gene matches. The CDR3 DNA reads as TGCAGCGTTGATGGGGGACAGGGGATCGTAACTGAAGCTTTCTTT. Translated: CSVDGGQGIVTEAFF.

J is TRBJ2-5 and V is TRBV29-1; D ambiguous. The J call may be faulty, since TRBJ2-1 better matches the DNA end. CDR1 and CDR2 from the germline V gene are SQVTM and ANQGSEA. The CDR3 is 16 residues long. CDR3 DNA: TGCAGCGTTGACTCGCCCCTTAGCTTCGCCTACAATGAGCAGTTCTTC. This encodes CSVDSPLSFAYNEQFF.

This clonotype was observed a handful of times. V and J are TRBV21-1 and TRBJ2-3; the DNA was not used to check the table's D call, TRBD2. TRBV21-1 constitutes a pseudogene. The CDR3 loop spans 15 amino acids. CDR3 amino acids: CASSPTGTTGDTQYF. For the CDR3, the DNA is TGTGCCAGCAGCCCGACCGGGACCACCGGAGATACGCAGTATTTT.

This clonotype showed up many times. V gene TRBV12-3 or TRBV12-4 combines with J gene TRBJ2-5, with 8 positions matching TRBD2. The better agreement between TRBJ2-1 and the DNA end casts doubt on the J call. CDR3 length: 12 amino acids. The CDR3 DNA is TGTGCCAGCAGTGGAGCGGGGGATATACAGTTCTTC. This gives the protein CASSGAGDIQFF.

The chain recombines TRBV29-1 with TRBJ1-2, with 7 positions matching TRBD1. J lost 2 bases, V lost 3 bases, and 9 bases had no gene match. CDR1 SQVTM and CDR2 ANQGSEA come from the germline V gene. The CDR3 extends over 15 amino acids. CDR3 in DNA: TGCAGCGTTGAGGGAGCTGTACAGGGGAACTATGGCTACACCTTC. It is translated as CSVEGAVQGNYGYTF. The variable domain in full, completed from reference TRBV29-1 and TRBJ1-2, reads SAVISQKPSRDICQRGTSLTIQCQVDSQVTMMFWYRQQPGQSLTLIATANQGSEATYESGFVIDKFPISRPNLTFSTLTVSNMSPEDSSIYLCSVEGAVQGNYGYTFGSGTRLTVV.

The V gene is TRBV2, the J gene TRBJ1-1; 8 nucleotides align to TRBD1. V lost 10 bases, J lost 3 bases, and 19 bases stayed unmatched. CDR3 length equals 17 residues. Germline V gene data show CDR1 as SNHLY and CDR2 as FYNNEI. The CDR3 here is CAMTGEKGRVTHTEAFF. The CDR3 coding sequence is TGTGCCATGACAGGGGAAAAGGGGAGGGTTACACACACTGAAGCTTTCTTT.

The chain links TRBV7-2 to TRBJ2-7, with D possibly TRBD1 on 7 matching bases. The CDR3 contains 13 residues. Germline assignment: CDR1 SGHTA and CDR2 FQGNSA. V was cut by 5 bases and J by 3 bases, with 11 bases left in between. The CDR3, as DNA: TGTGCCAGCAGCCCAGGGGGGATCTACGAGCAGTACTTC. Its translation is CASSPGGIYEQYF.